The text below deals with one TCR beta chain. This entry belongs to a study of blood T cell repertoires in COVID-19. On the study more broadly: There were acute and convalescent COVID-19 samples, and they came from the United States, Italy and Spain.

In the authors' workflow: How many nucleated cells were present was estimated from reference gene primer amplification. Assay used: immunoSEQ multiplex PCR; TCRdb lists only in-frame clones, some missing. For V, J and clone size, that table is used; D and trimming come from the DNA. The sample yields about 130,000 clones, approximately 88% seen once. V lost 5 bases to trimming and J lost 10 bases, with 15 bases between them. Germline CDR1 and CDR2: KGHSH and LQKENI. The CDR3 extends over 13 amino acids. Sequencing was performed on peripheral blood. The receptor comes from a man aged 45 to 65 with acute or convalescent COVID-19. The chain carries TRBV18 and TRBJ2-1, with D possibly matching TRBD2 (5 bases). CDR3 amino acids: CASSGGGRGEQFF. In DNA, the CDR3 is TGTGCCAGCTCAGGAGGCGGGCGAGGCGAGCAGTTCTTC.